Below are 6 T cell receptor beta chains sequenced from a single sample in a study of cytomegalovirus exposure and HLA in healthy donors. Here immunoSEQ multiplex PCR was the method, and the copy in TCRdb shows in-frame clones only, minus some. The data hold 180,000 or so clones, with roughly nine tenths observed a single time. Sequenced input: PBMCs. These receptor sequences come from a man aged 25-40 years in good health and CMV-seropositive.

V and J are TRBV5-1 and TRBJ2-3, with D possibly being TRBD1 or TRBD2 (5 bases each). Germline assignment: CDR1 SGHRS and CDR2 YFSETQ. V lost 4 bases and J 5 bases, leaving 17 bases between the germline ends. This CDR3 region has 15 residues. CDR3 residues: CASSKDLGRGDTQYF. DNA of the CDR3: TGCGCCAGCAGCAAAGACCTGGGACGAGGAGATACGCAGTATTTT.

The chain carries TRBV7-9 and TRBJ2-7; a weak D match, TRBD2 (6 bases). V lost 3 bases to trimming and J lost 7 bases, with 16 bases between them. There are 14 residues in the CDR3. Germline V gene data show CDR1 as SEHNR and CDR2 as FQNEAQ (reference sequence). CDR3 sequence: CASSFLAEKGEQYF. CDR3 nucleotides: TGTGCCAGCAGCTTTTTAGCGGAAAAAGGGGAGCAGTACTTC.

This clone was detected only once. This rearrangement joins TRBV11-3 to TRBJ2-7, with D perhaps matching TRBD1 (5 bases). Trimming removed 5 bases from V and 1 base from J, with 6 bases in between. CDR3 length: 12 amino acids. CDR1 SGHNT and CDR2 YENEEA come from the germline V gene. The CDR3 region is CASSQGSYEQYF. CDR3 bases: TGTGCCAGCAGCCAGGGATCCTACGAGCAGTACTTC.

The chain uses TRBV9 and TRBJ2-2, with D hard to call. The CDR3 consists of 14 residues. Trimming stripped 4 bases from V and 1 base from J, with 8 bases between. The germline V gene encodes CDR1 SGDLS and CDR2 YYNGEE. The CDR3 DNA sequence: TGTGCCAGCAGCCCCCAGAGGAACACCGGGGAGCTGTTTTTT. It yields the protein CASSPQRNTGELFF.

V is TRBV11-2 and J is TRBJ2-7; TRBD1 agrees at 9 bases. CDR3 size: 13 residues. Unmatched junction bases numbered 5, after V lost 5 bases and J lost 6 bases. Germline V lookup: CDR1 SGHAT, CDR2 FQNNGV. The CDR3 region has the DNA TGTGCCAGCAGCATCGGGACAGGGTTCGAGCAGTACTTC. It codes for CASSIGTGFEQYF.

CDR3 coding DNA: TGTGCCAGCAGCTTAGATGACAGGGGAAATTCACCCCTCCACTTT. Encoded protein: CASSLDDRGNSPLHF. The rearrangement links TRBV11-3 to TRBJ1-6; TRBD1 matches 8 bases. The CDR3 runs to 15 residues. V was clipped by 0 bases and J by 7 bases; unmatched bases: 2. The germline gives CDR1 SGHNT, CDR2 YENEEA. Based on the CDR3 plus reference TRBV11-3 and TRBJ1-6, the full variable domain is EAGVVQSPRYKIIEKKQPVAFWCNPISGHNTLYWYLQNLGQGPELLIRYENEEAVDDSQLPKDRFSAERLKGVDSTLKIQPAELGDSAVYLCASSLDDRGNSPLHFGNGTRLTVT.